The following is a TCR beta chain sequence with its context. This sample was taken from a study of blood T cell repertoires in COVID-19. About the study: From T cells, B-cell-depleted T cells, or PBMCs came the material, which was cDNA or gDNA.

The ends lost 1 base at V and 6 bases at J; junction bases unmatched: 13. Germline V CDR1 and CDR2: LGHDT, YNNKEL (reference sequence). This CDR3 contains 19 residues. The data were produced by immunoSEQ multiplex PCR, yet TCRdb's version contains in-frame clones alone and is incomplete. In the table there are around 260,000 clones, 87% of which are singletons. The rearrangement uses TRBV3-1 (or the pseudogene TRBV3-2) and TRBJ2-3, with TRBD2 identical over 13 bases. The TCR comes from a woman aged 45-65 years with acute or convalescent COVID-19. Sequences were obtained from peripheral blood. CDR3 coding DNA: TGTGCCAGCAGCCAAGTCATTAGTATGACTAGCGGGAGGTCCGATACGCAGTATTTT. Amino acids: CASSQVISMTSGRSDTQYF.